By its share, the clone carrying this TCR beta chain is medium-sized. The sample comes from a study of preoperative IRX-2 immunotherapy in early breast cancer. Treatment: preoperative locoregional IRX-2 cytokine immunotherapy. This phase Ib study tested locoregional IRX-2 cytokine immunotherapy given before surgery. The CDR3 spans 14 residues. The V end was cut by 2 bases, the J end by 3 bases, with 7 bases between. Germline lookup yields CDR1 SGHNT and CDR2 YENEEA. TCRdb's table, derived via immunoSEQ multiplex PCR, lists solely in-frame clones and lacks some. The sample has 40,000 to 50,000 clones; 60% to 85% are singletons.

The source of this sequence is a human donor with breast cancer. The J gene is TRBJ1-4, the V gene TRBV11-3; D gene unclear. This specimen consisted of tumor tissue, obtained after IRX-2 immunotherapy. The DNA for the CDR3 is TGTGCCAGCAGCTTATCAGGTCCTAATGAAAAACTGTTTTTT. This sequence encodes CASSLSGPNEKLFF.